This TCR beta chain was sequenced during a study of blood T cell repertoires in COVID-19 (dated by TCRdb to 2018 to 2021). About the full investigation: Collaborator samples came from the United States, Italy and Spain and covered acute and convalescent phases of COVID-19. The material from the prospective study consisted of cDNA or gDNA derived from T cells, B-cell-depleted T cells, or PBMCs. Deeply sampled blood TCRbeta repertoires from subjects exposed to, actively infected with, or recovered from COVID-19 were included in the dataset. The repertoires were released in a freely available public database meant as a resource for research on the immune response to SARS-CoV-2. The samples were drawn from the first 160 participants of the ongoing ImmuneRACE study and from over a thousand subjects provided by 6 global collaborators. A de-identified subject ID, COVID-19 status, age in years and sex were almost always included in the sample metadata. Where available, HLA class I and class II types were obtained from metadata supplied by the sample provider rather than from assay-based typing.

Of note for this clone: Its binding antigen is unknown. The input lacks base qualities; no much larger clone sits a single base away.

Broader findings and caveats from the paper: How much clinical and demographic metadata was included differed by source and by participant, and the metadata was provided uncurated.

TCRbeta CDR3 regions were amplified from genomic DNA using the immunoSEQ Assay, a bias-controlled multiplex PCR. In the original analysis: The number of nucleated cells in each sample was estimated by amplification of reference gene primers within the assay. Sequence reads were collapsed and filtered to measure the absolute abundance of every unique TCRbeta CDR3 rearrangement. For each sample, productive Simpson clonality was calculated by taking the square root of Simpson's diversity index across productive rearrangements. This is the immuneACCESS table as TCRdb keeps it, with only in-frame sequences that have V and J called. A part of the clones is gone; compared with another copy, unresolved V genes explain less than half, and the rest is unexplained. V and J calls and clone size are given by that table; D and trimming were obtained from the DNA. The sample table lists about 200,000 clones, around 85% of them with a count of one. 6% to 9.5% of the sample goes to the ten largest clones.

From the cysteine up to the phenylalanine, the CDR3 has a length of 17 residues. Just CDR3 DNA is preserved here, 51 bases in frame from base 1. Reading the germline V gene gives CDR1 KGHDR and CDR2 SFDVKD. V is trimmed back by 3 bases and J by 5 bases, and the junction contains 12 bases that no gene match accounts for. Whole blood was collected in K2EDTA tubes by collaborating institutions according to the institutions' own protocols. For TCRbeta analysis, collaborator samples were shipped as frozen whole blood, as isolated PBMCs, or as DNA extracted from either sample type. The sequence joins TRBV24-1 to TRBJ1-2; 9 central bases correspond to TRBD1. The source of this sequence is a woman older than 75 with acute or convalescent COVID-19. Source material: peripheral blood. At the DNA level, the sequence is TGTGCCACCAGTGATCCGAGCGGGACAGGGAAGGGGTATGGCTACACCTTC. The encoded protein is CATSDPSGTGKGYGYTF.